This TCR beta chain comes out of a study of shared clonotypes between healthy human individuals. Methods used by the authors: Quality scores were absent from the junction-only immunoSEQ sequences, so filtering differed. Clones were sequenced by immunoSEQ multiplex PCR, and TCRdb holds only the in-frame ones, with some missing. The DNA was the basis for D and trimming; V, J and clone size are from that table. The sample includes about 2.4 million clones, 93% of them seen just once. General study results and limits: Shared clonotypes across all four donors exceeded non-shared ones in generation probability.

Regarding this clone: Its antigen is as yet unknown.

Between the trimmed V and J ends, which lost 4 bases and 7 bases, there was a span of 13 bases. The CDR3 totals 13 residues. In germline, CDR1 is GTSNPN, CDR2 SVGIG (reference sequence). This clonotype was obtained from a young man in good health. Some clones in this sample may be carry-over from other donors' samples. The gene calls are TRBV30 and TRBJ2-2, with D hard to call. Sequencing was performed on naive CD4+ T cells from PBMCs. This sample's subset: CD45RA+ positively selected. CDR3 nucleotides: TGTGCCTGGAAGATGGCGGACCTCGGGGAGCTGTTTTTT. It specifies CAWKMADLGELFF. The full variable domain, its missing parts supplied by reference TRBV30 and TRBJ2-2, is SQTIHQWPATLVQPVGSPLSLECTVEGTSNPNLYWYRQAAGRGLQLLFYSVGIGQISSEVPQNLSASRPQDRQFILSSKKLLLSDSGFYLCAWKMADLGELFFGEGSRLTVL.